The following is a T cell receptor beta chain sequence with its context. This receptor's antigen is unknown. Within one base of it there is no much larger clone, and no base qualities were kept. The data belong to a study of shared clonotypes between healthy human individuals (dated by TCRdb to 2018 to 2020). Background on the whole study: A couple of women and three men aged 18 to 49 years were included in the cohort. For each donor, CD4 naive and CD4 memory were each run on three plates, CD8 naive on two plates, and CD8 memory on one plate. To estimate repertoire size and how much clonotype sharing occurs between individuals, the study deeply sequenced the blood TCR repertoires of 4 to 6 healthy adults. To increase sequencing depth and limit assay-specific biases, TCR repertoire library preparation and sequencing were carried out by different laboratories using diverse techniques. Per donor, leukapheresis produced somewhere between about 0.94 and 9.5 billion PBMCs.

Overall results and qualifications from the work: Rarefaction of sorted-subset datasets indicated incomplete sequencing despite the large sequencing depth. About 5% of naive CD4, 3.5% of naive CD8, about 2.4% of memory CD4, and 0.4% of memory CD8 clonotypes were shared across a few donors. Compared with non-shared clonotypes, the clonotypes found in all four sorted-subset donors had higher generation probabilities. Sampling was restricted to blood, and TCR repertoires in tissues likely differ from the TCR repertoires found in blood. Because the study included only a small number of donors, the genetic and exposure-history diversity represented was limited. Naive subsets generally had larger estimated clonotype richness than memory subsets did. Based on pairwise subsampling, the degree of clonotype sharing among donors was expected to be affected by sequencing depth.

The donors were healthy, HIV-negative adults with no recently reported acute infections or vaccinations. Only Caucasian adults living in Nashville, Tennessee, USA were represented among the donors. CD4+ T cells were enriched by magnetic negative selection, after which naive cells were positively selected on CD45RA and the negative fraction was taken as the memory subset. After blood collection by leukapheresis, PBMCs were isolated using Ficoll-Histopaque density gradient centrifugation and then cryopreserved in the vapor phase of liquid nitrogen. Analytical flow cytometry was used to check the purity and quantity of each magnetically sorted T cell population. Each sorted fraction had its genomic DNA isolated and then quantified by UV absorbance on a Nanodrop 2000c. Using the deep immunoSEQ assay, TCR CDR3 regions were amplified from genomic DNA by multiplex PCR. Extracted genomic DNA from each cell subset was spread evenly across all wells of several immunoSEQ 96-well plates, with each plate serving as a replicate. Each replicate PCR for sorted subsets received about 180 ng genomic DNA, equal to roughly 33,000 T cell genomes. The purified libraries were quantified using a Qubit 3.0 fluorometer, sized with a Bioanalyzer 2100, and then quantified again using the KAPA Library Quantification kit. A separate single-read 150-cycle Illumina NextSeq 550 flow cell was used to sequence each immunoSEQ 96-well plate. From the authors' description of their analysis: The immunoSEQ output contained only junctional sequences without quality scores, so filtering could not match that applied to full-length reads. To assign V/J genes and CDR3, sequences were annotated using PyIR, a Python wrapper for IgBLAST v1.9, with IMGT germline references. Reads with weak V/J assignments (E-value above 1e-6), missing CDR3, stop codons, out-of-frame junctions, or ambiguous translated residues were removed. V3J clonotypes were defined by identical inferred V gene, J gene, and CDR3 amino acid sequence. The percentage overlap between two repertoires was calculated by dividing the number of shared unique clonotypes by the size of the smaller repertoire. Richness of each repertoire was evaluated using RTK rarefaction, the Chao1 estimator, and Recon v2.1 estimates of unobserved clonotypes. Generation probabilities for all TCRbeta clonotypes obtained by the gDNA method from a handful of donors were computed using OLGA. TCRdb holds this immuneACCESS table with in-frame rearrangements only. Some clones are missing; in checked studies, unresolved V genes explain under half, and the rest has no known cause. V, J and clone size are taken as reported in that table, and D and trimming were inferred from the DNA itself. The sample profile shows under 2,500,000 clones; approximately 96% of them were found once. Approximately 0.13% of the sample lies in the top ten.

Material: naive CD4+ T cells sorted from blood. The label giving this sample's cell subset or site can be read as: CD45RA+ positively selected. The receptor's source is a man aged 18 to 30 in good health.

The nucleotides read TGTGCCAGCAGTGGGGGTTACGGGGGAAGAACAGATACGCAGTATTTT. This translates into CASSGGYGGRTDTQYF. The sequence joins TRBV6-1 to TRBJ2-3; the D gene is perhaps TRBD2, on 6 matching bases. The CDR3 covers 16 residues, taking in both the cysteine and the phenylalanine. The sequence is cut down to CDR3 DNA, 48 bases in frame from base 1. The germline V gene supplies CDR1 MNHNS and CDR2 SASEGT. Relative to germline, V is 4 bases shorter and J is 3 bases shorter, with 17 bases between their ends.